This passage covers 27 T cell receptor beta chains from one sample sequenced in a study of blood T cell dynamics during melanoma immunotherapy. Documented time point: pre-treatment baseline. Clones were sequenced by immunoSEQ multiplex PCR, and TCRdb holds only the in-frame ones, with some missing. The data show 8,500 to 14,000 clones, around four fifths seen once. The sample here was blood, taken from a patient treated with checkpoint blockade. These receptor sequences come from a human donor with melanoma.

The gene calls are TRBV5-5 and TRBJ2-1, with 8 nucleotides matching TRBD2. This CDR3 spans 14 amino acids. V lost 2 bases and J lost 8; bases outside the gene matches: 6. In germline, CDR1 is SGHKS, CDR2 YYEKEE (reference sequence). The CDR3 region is CASSFDYGRDEQFF. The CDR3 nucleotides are TGTGCCAGCAGCTTCGATTACGGGAGGGATGAGCAGTTCTTC.

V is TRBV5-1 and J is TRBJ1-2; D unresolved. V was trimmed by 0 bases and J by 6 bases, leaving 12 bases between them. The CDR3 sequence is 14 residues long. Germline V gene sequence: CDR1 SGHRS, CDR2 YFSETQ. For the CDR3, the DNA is TGCGCCAGCAGCTTGGCATCTGGGCATAATGGCTACACCTTC. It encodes CASSLASGHNGYTF.

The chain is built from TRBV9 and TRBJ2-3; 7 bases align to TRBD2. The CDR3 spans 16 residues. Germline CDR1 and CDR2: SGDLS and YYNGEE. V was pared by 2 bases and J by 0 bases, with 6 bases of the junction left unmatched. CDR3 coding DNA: TGTGCCAGCAGCGTGAAGGAAGCGGGAAGCACAGATACGCAGTATTTT. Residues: CASSVKEAGSTDTQYF.

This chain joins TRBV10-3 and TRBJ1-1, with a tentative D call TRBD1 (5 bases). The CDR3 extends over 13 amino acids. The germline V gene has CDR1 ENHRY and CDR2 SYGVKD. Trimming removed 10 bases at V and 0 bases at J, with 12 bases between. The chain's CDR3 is CATRGVVNTEAFF. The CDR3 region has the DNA TGTGCCACCCGAGGGGTGGTGAACACTGAAGCTTTCTTT.

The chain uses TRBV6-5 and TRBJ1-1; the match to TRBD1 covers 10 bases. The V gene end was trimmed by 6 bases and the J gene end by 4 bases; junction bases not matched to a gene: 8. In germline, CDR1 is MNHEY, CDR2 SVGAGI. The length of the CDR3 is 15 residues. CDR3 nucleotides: TGTGCCAGCAGATCCGGACAGGGGGAAGTCACTGAAGCTTTCTTT. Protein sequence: CASRSGQGEVTEAFF.

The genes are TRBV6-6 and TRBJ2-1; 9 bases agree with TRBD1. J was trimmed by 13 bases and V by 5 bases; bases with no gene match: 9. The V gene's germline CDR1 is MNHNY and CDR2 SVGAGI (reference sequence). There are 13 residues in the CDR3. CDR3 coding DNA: TGTGCCAGCAGTCCAGGACAGGGGAACGGTCAGTTCTTC. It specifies CASSPGQGNGQFF.

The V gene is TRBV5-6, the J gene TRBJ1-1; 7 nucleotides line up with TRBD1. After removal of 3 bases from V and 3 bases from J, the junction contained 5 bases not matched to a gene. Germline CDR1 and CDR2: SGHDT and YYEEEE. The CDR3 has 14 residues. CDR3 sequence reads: CASSWGTADTEAFF. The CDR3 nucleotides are TGTGCCAGCAGCTGGGGGACAGCTGACACTGAAGCTTTCTTT. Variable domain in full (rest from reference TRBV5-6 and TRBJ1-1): DAGVTQSPTHLIKTRGQQVTLRCSPKSGHDTVSWYQQALGQGPQFIFQYYEEEERQRGNFPDRFSGHQFPNYSSELNVNALLLGDSALYLCASSWGTADTEAFFGQGTRLTVV.

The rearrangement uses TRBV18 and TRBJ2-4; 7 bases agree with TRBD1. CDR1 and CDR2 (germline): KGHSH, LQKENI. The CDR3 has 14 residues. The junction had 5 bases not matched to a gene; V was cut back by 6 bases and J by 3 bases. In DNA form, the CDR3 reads TGTGCCAGCTCCCGGCAGGGGGACAAAAACATTCAGTACTTC. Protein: CASSRQGDKNIQYF.

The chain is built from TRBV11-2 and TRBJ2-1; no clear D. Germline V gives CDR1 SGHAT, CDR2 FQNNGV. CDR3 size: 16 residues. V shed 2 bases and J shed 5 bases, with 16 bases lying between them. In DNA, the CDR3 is TGTGCCAGCAGCTTAAACCGGGCCTCTGGCCACAATGAGCAGTTCTTC. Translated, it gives CASSLNRASGHNEQFF.

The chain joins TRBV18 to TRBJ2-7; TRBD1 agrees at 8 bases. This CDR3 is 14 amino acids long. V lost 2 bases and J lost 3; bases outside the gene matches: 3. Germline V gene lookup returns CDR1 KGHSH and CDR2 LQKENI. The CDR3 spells CASSPVGQDYEQYF. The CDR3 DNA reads TGTGCCAGCTCACCAGTGGGACAGGACTACGAGCAGTACTTC.

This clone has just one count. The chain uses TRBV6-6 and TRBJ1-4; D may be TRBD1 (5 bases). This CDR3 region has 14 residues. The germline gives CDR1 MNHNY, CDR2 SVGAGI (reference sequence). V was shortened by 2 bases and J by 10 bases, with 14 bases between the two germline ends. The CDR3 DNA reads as TGTGCCAGCAGTTACGACCGAGGGAGGGGAAAACTGTTTTTT. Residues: CASSYDRGRGKLFF.

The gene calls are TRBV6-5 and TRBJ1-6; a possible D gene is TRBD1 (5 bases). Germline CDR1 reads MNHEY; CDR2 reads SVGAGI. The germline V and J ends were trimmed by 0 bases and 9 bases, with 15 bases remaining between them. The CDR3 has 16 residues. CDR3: CASSYSGAPFFSPLHF. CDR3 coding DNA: TGTGCCAGCAGTTACTCCGGGGCCCCTTTCTTTTCACCCCTCCACTTT.

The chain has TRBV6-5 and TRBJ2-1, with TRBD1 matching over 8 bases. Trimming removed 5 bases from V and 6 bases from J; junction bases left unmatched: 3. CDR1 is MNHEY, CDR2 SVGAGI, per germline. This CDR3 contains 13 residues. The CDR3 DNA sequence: TGTGCCAGCAGTGGGGACAGGAGCAATGAGCAGTTCTTC. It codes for CASSGDRSNEQFF.

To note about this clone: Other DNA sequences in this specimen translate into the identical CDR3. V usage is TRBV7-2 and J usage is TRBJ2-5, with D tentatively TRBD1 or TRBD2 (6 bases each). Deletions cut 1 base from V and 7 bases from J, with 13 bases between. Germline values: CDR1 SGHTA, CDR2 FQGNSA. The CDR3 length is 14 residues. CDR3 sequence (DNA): TGTGCCAGCAGCTTAGAGGGGGGTCGGGGGACCCAGTACTTC. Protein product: CASSLEGGRGTQYF.

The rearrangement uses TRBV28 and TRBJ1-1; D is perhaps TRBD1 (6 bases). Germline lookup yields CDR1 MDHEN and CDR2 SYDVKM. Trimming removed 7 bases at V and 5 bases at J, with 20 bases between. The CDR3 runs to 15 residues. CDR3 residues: CASIPRGGARTEAFF. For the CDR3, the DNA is TGTGCCAGCATCCCGAGGGGGGGCGCCAGGACTGAAGCTTTCTTT.

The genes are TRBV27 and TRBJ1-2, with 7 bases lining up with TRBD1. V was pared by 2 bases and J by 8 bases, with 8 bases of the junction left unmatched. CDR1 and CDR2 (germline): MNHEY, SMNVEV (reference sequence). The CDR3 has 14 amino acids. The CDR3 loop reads CASSLGARGNGYTF. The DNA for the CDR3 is TGTGCCAGCAGTTTAGGGGCCAGGGGGAACGGCTACACCTTC.

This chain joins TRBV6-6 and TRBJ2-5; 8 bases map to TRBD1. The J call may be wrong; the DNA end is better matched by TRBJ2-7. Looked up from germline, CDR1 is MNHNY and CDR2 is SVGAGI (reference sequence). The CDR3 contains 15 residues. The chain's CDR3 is CASSPGQGYSYEQYF. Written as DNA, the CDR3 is TGTGCCAGCAGCCCCGGACAGGGATACTCCTACGAGCAGTACTTC.

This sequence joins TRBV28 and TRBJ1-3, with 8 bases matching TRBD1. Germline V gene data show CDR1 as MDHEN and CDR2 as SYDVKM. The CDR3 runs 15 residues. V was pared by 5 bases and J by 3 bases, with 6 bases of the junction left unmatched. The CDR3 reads CASSPDREGGNTIYF. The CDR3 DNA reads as TGTGCCAGCAGTCCGGACAGGGAGGGTGGAAACACCATATATTTT.

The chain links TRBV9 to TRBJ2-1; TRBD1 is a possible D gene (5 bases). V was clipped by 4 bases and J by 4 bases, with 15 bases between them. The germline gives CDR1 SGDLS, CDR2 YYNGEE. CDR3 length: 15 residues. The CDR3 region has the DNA TGTGCCAGCAGCCCGACGCTAGGGGCTTACAATGAGCAGTTCTTC. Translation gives CASSPTLGAYNEQFF.

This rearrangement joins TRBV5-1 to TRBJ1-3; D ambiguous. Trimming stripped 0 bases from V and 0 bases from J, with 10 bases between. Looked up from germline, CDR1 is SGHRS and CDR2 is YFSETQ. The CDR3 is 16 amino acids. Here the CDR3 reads CASSLDGPSSGNTIYF. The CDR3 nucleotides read TGCGCCAGCAGCTTGGACGGGCCGAGCTCTGGAAACACCATATATTTT.

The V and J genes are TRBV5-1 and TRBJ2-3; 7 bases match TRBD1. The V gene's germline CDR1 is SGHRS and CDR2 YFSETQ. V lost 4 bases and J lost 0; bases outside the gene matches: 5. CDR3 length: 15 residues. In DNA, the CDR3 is TGCGCCAGCAGCGAGACAGGGTCCAGCACAGATACGCAGTATTTT. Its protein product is CASSETGSSTDTQYF.

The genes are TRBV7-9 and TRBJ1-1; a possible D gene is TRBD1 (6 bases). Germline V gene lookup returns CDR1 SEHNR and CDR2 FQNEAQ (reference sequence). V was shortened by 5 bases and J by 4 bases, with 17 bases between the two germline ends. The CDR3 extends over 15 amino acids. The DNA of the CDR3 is TGTGCCAGCAGCCCCCCCAGGGGCCTGGGCACTGAAGCTTTCTTT. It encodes CASSPPRGLGTEAFF.

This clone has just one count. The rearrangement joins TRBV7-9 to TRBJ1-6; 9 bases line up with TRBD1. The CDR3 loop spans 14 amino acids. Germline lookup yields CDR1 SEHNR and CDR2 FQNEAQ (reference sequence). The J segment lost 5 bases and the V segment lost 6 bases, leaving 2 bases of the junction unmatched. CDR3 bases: TGTGCCAGCAGTCGGACAGGGGATAATTCACCCCTCCACTTT. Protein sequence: CASSRTGDNSPLHF.

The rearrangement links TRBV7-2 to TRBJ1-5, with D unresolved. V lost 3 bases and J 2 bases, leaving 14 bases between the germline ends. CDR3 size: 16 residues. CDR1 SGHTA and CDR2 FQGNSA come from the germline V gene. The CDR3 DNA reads TGTGCCAGCAGCTTGTACGTTTCCGACGGCAATCAGCCCCAGCATTTT. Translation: CASSLYVSDGNQPQHF. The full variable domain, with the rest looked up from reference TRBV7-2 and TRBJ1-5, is GAGVSQSPSNKVTEKGKDVELRCDPISGHTALYWYRQSLGQGLEFLIYFQGNSAPDKSGLPSDRFSAERTGGSVSTLTIQRTQQEDSAVYLCASSLYVSDGNQPQHFGDGTRLSIL.

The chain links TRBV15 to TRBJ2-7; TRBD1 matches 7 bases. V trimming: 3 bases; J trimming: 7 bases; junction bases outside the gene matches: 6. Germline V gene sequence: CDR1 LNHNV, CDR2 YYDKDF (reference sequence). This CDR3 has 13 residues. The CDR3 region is CATSSRQGREQYV. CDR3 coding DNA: TGTGCCACCAGCAGCCGACAGGGTCGGGAGCAGTACGTC.

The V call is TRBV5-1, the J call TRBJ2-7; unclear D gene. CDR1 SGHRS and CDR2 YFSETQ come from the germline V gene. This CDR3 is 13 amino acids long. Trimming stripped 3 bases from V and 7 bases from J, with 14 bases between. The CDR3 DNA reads TGCGCCAGCAGCTCCCGGACCCCCTTGGAGCAGTACTTC. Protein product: CASSSRTPLEQYF. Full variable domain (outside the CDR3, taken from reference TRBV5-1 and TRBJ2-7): KAGVTQTPRYLIKTRGQQVTLSCSPISGHRSVSWYQQTPGQGLQFLFEYFSETQRNKGNFPGRFSGRQFSNSRSEMNVSTLELGDSALYLCASSSRTPLEQYFGPGTRLTVT.

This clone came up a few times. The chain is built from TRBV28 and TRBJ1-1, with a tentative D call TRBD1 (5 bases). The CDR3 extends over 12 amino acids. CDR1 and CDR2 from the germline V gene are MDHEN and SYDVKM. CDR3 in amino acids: CSSGGVNTEAFF. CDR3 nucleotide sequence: TGTTCCTCTGGGGGGGTGAACACTGAAGCTTTCTTT.